This record looks at one T cell receptor (beta chain) sequence and its context. Antigen: not known. The data were obtained in a study of cytomegalovirus exposure and HLA in healthy donors. General study findings and limits: Donors belonging to an Asian-associated ancestry cluster reportedly showed fewer N-insertions in productive TCRs than the approximately 640-donor mean, according to what a later analysis found.

The CDR3 sequence is 15 residues long. Between the trimmed V and J ends, which lost 5 bases and 1 base, there was a span of 11 bases. CDR1 is MNHEY, CDR2 SVGAGI, per germline. PCR was performed using 60 Vbeta and 13 Jbeta primers. Clones were sequenced by immunoSEQ multiplex PCR, and TCRdb holds only the in-frame ones, with some missing. The sample has about 68,000 clones, 75% to 90% seen once. The chain has TRBV6-5 and TRBJ2-2; tentative D call: TRBD1 (6 bases). This clonotype originated in a human donor in good health. Input material: PBMCs. CDR3 sequence: CASSRQDLNTGELFF. For the CDR3, the DNA is TGTGCCAGCAGTAGACAGGACCTGAACACCGGGGAGCTGTTTTTT.